A single sample is the source of the 4 T cell receptor beta chains below, sequenced in a study of cytomegalovirus exposure and HLA in healthy donors. Primers included in the PCR were 60 Vbeta and 13 Jbeta primers. Sequenced by immunoSEQ multiplex PCR; TCRdb stores in-frame clones only, minus some. The data show 200,000 to 300,000 clones, with roughly four fifths seen just once and approximately 2% held by the top ten. Sequencing was performed on PBMCs. These receptors were obtained from a middle-aged woman in good health and CMV-seropositive.

V usage is TRBV30 and J usage is TRBJ1-4; D might be TRBD1 (5 bases). The CDR3 is 14 amino acids. CDR1 is GTSNPN, CDR2 SVGIG, per germline (reference sequence). Trimming left V 2 bases short and J 7 bases short, with 14 bases between. CDR3 protein: CAWSSGRVIEKLFF. In DNA form, the CDR3 reads TGTGCCTGGAGTTCGGGCAGGGTGATTGAAAAACTGTTTTTT.

The genes are TRBV6-5 and TRBJ1-1; the match to TRBD1 covers 8 bases. In germline, CDR1 is MNHEY, CDR2 SVGAGI. After removal of 6 bases from V and 3 bases from J, the junction contained 6 bases not matched to a gene. The CDR3 is 14 residues long. The CDR3 is CASSRQGRDTEAFF. Written as DNA, the CDR3 is TGTGCCAGCAGCCGACAGGGGAGGGACACTGAAGCTTTCTTT.

V usage is TRBV13 and J usage is TRBJ1-2; 8 bases map to TRBD1. The length of the CDR3 is 14 residues. The germline gives CDR1 PRHDT, CDR2 FYEKMQ (reference sequence). After removal of 3 bases from V and 8 bases from J, the junction contained 8 bases not matched to a gene. The CDR3 DNA follows: TGTGCCAGCAGCTTTCAAAACAGGGGGGGCGGCTACACCTTC. Translating it yields CASSFQNRGGGYTF.

This clone was observed a single time. This chain uses TRBV7-9 with TRBJ2-7; TRBD2 matches 8 bases. Germline lookup yields CDR1 SEHNR and CDR2 FQNEAQ (reference sequence). The CDR3 totals 15 residues. V dropped 4 bases and J dropped 5; count of bases not matched to a gene: 10. The CDR3 DNA reads TGTGCCAGCAGCTGGAGGACTAGCCAAGGAGACGAGCAGTACTTC. Translating it yields CASSWRTSQGDEQYF.